Shown below are 25 T cell receptor beta chains from a single sample sequenced in a study of T cell repertoires in cytomegalovirus infection. TCRdb analysed the reads with MiXCR anew, one entry per CDR3 protein. The profile shows 150,000 to 200,000 distinct CDR3 sequences, about 28% of them singletons. Sequencing input: PBMCs. The receptors originated from a human donor in good health (CMV status not recorded). Some clones in this sample may be carry-over from other donors' samples.

This clonotype was found once. The rearrangement links TRBV10-3 to TRBJ2-3; 8 bases fit TRBD2. The V gene's germline CDR1 is ENHRY and CDR2 SYGVKD. The junction had 17 bases not matched to a gene; V was cut back by 8 bases and J by 4 bases. CDR3 length equals 17 residues. Here the CDR3 DNA reads TGTGCCATCTCAAGGGCAGGAGCGGGGGCCGGGGCAGATACGCAGTATTTT. It encodes CAISRAGAGAGADTQYF.

The genes are TRBV11-2 and TRBJ2-7; D gene unclear. Trimming left V 1 base short and J 9 bases short, with 10 bases between. CDR3 length equals 12 residues. The V gene's germline CDR1 is SGHAT and CDR2 FQNNGV. Here the CDR3 reads CASSLGPGSQYF. The DNA for the CDR3 is TGTGCCAGCAGCTTAGGCCCCGGGTCGCAGTACTTC.

This clonotype was seen repeatedly, ten times or more. The chain links TRBV7-2 to TRBJ1-3; D unresolved. The V end lost 8 bases, the J end lost 3 bases, and 8 bases lay between the germline ends. CDR1 and CDR2 (germline): SGHTA, FQGNSA. This CDR3 comprises 12 residues. The CDR3 sequence is CASGGFGNTIYF. CDR3 DNA sequence: TGTGCCAGCGGAGGGTTTGGAAACACCATATATTTT.

V and J are TRBV29-1 and TRBJ2-1, with 9 positions matching TRBD2. CDR1 and CDR2 (germline): SQVTM, ANQGSEA. The CDR3 is 13 amino acids. Losses at the gene ends were 6 bases for V and 16 bases for J; bases not matched to a gene: 16. The CDR3 reads CSVEPEGSGGLFF. The DNA for the CDR3 is TGCAGCGTCGAGCCTGAAGGAAGCGGGGGGCTTTTCTTC.

This clonotype turned up a few times. The rearrangement links TRBV14 to TRBJ2-1; D is undetermined. The length of the CDR3 is 14 residues. Germline CDR1 is SGHDN and CDR2 is FVKESK. Trimming removed 3 bases at V and 10 bases at J, with 16 bases between. CDR3 sequence (DNA): TGTGCCAGCAGCCAGCGACACGTTTTTCAGGAGCAGTTCTTC. Amino acids: CASSQRHVFQEQFF.

This clonotype has a handful of counts. The chain couples TRBV7-9 to TRBJ1-1; the D is unclear. The CDR3 is made up of 14 amino acids. Trimming shortened V by 2 bases and J by 2 bases, and 9 bases separated the two germline ends. Germline V gene sequence: CDR1 SEHNR, CDR2 FQNEAQ (reference sequence). CDR3 DNA sequence: TGTGCCAGCAGCTTACCGATCATTAACACTGAAGCTTTCTTT. As protein: CASSLPIINTEAFF.

J is TRBJ2-3 and V is TRBV11-2; D might be TRBD1 (5 bases). This CDR3 has 15 amino acids. V dropped 5 bases and J dropped 3 bases, with 15 bases sitting between them. Germline V gene data show CDR1 as SGHAT and CDR2 as FQNNGV. The CDR3: CASSQGNPATDTQYF. As DNA, the CDR3 is TGTGCCAGCAGCCAGGGAAACCCGGCGACAGATACGCAGTATTTT.

V usage is TRBV9 and J usage is TRBJ1-1; the D is unclear. Germline V lookup: CDR1 SGDLS, CDR2 YYNGEE. V dropped 2 bases and J dropped 4 bases, with 9 bases sitting between them. The CDR3 is 13 residues long. CDR3 residues: CASSVGIGTEAFF. CDR3 DNA: TGTGCCAGCAGCGTGGGCATCGGCACTGAAGCTTTCTTT.

The CDR3 region is CASSPYRGPYEQYF. Written as DNA, the CDR3 is TGTGCCAGCAGCCCATACAGGGGTCCCTACGAGCAGTACTTC. The chain is built from TRBV6-5 and TRBJ2-7; 7 nucleotides agree with TRBD1. From germline, CDR1 is MNHEY and CDR2 SVGAGI. The CDR3 covers 14 residues. Unmatched junction bases numbered 7, after V lost 6 bases and J lost 2 bases.

In its sample, this clonotype was seen many times. The chain recombines TRBV2 with TRBJ2-7; 8 nucleotides align to TRBD1. Per germline, CDR1 SNHLY and CDR2 FYNNEI. CDR3 length equals 16 residues. J lost 0 bases, V lost 6 bases, and 10 bases had no gene match. The CDR3 spells CASRLRTGLSSYEQYF. In DNA form, the CDR3 reads TGTGCCAGCAGACTACGGACAGGGCTCAGCTCCTACGAGCAGTACTTC.

In its sample, this clonotype was seen a few times. The rearrangement links TRBV6-2 or TRBV6-3 to TRBJ2-1; TRBD1 matches at 7 bases. Germline V gives CDR1 MNHEY, CDR2 SVGEGT. The length of the CDR3 is 18 residues. V dropped 4 bases and J dropped 0; count of bases not matched to a gene: 12. The CDR3 sequence: CASSFDRQGLSSYNEQFF. CDR3 DNA sequence: TGTGCCAGCAGTTTCGATCGACAGGGTCTGAGCTCCTACAATGAGCAGTTCTTC.

This clonotype was counted between two and nine times. This rearrangement joins TRBV6-5 to TRBJ1-4, with a possible D match to TRBD1 (6 bases). The CDR3 is 15 residues long. The germline CDR1 and CDR2 sequences are MNHEY and SVGAGI. Trimming left V 5 bases short and J 7 bases short, with 17 bases between. The CDR3 nucleotides are TGTGCCAGCAGTGGAATACAGGGATTGGGTGAAAAACTGTTTTTT. Amino acids: CASSGIQGLGEKLFF.

The rearrangement joins TRBV7-2 to TRBJ2-1; D is possibly TRBD2 (6 bases). This CDR3 is 15 amino acids long. The V gene's germline CDR1 is SGHTA and CDR2 FQGNSA. Between the trimmed V and J ends, which lost 5 bases and 6 bases, there was a span of 17 bases. The CDR3, as DNA: TGTGCCAGCAGCCCGGCGGGAAAAGCGGGCAATGAGCAGTTCTTC. As protein: CASSPAGKAGNEQFF.

This clonotype has more than one count but fewer than ten. J is TRBJ1-3 and V is TRBV6-2 or TRBV6-3; no clear D. Looked up from germline, CDR1 is MNHEY and CDR2 is SVGEGT. There are 15 residues in the CDR3. The V and J ends lost 0 bases and 0 bases respectively, with 6 bases between them. The CDR3 is CASSYSTDSGNTIYF. CDR3 coding DNA: TGTGCCAGCAGTTACTCGACTGACTCTGGAAACACCATATATTTT.

The V call is TRBV5-4, the J call TRBJ1-1; no definite D call. This CDR3 contains 14 residues. CDR1 and CDR2 (germline): SGHNT, YYREEE (reference sequence). Deletions cut 4 bases from V and 0 bases from J, with 10 bases between. CDR3 protein: CASSPKNMNTEAFF. The CDR3 DNA is TGTGCCAGCAGCCCTAAGAACATGAACACTGAAGCTTTCTTT.

The chain combines TRBV7-3 with TRBJ2-5, with D maybe TRBD1 (7 bases). Germline V lookup: CDR1 SGHTA, CDR2 FQGTGA. The CDR3 contains 14 residues. Trimming pared 8 bases from V and 2 bases from J, leaving 15 bases between. CDR3 DNA sequence: TGTGCCAGCCCCAGGGGGGAGCCGCAAGAGACCCAGTACTTC. This gives the protein CASPRGEPQETQYF. The full variable domain, completed using reference TRBV7-3 and TRBJ2-5, is GAGVSQTPSNKVTEKGKYVELRCDPISGHTALYWYRQSLGQGPEFLIYFQGTGAADDSGLPNDRFFAVRPEGSVSTLKIQRTERGDSAVYLCASPRGEPQETQYFGPGTRLLVL.

The sample holds a few counts of this clonotype. V is TRBV7-8 and J is TRBJ2-3, with TRBD2 matching over 7 bases. The CDR3 is made up of 16 amino acids. J gave up 5 bases and V 3 bases, and 11 bases lay outside the gene matches. CDR1 and CDR2 from the germline V gene are SGHVS and FQNEAQ. This chain's CDR3 is CASSFLGGAGEDTQYF. DNA of the CDR3: TGTGCCAGCAGCTTCCTGGGGGGTGCGGGGGAAGATACGCAGTATTTT.

A remark on this clonotype: A much larger clone sits a single nucleotide away, making a read error possible. V gene TRBV12-3 or TRBV12-4 combines with J gene TRBJ2-6; D is possibly TRBD2 (5 bases). The V gene lost 2 bases and the J gene lost 8 bases, with 16 bases spanning the gap. The CDR3 is 16 amino acids. CDR3 DNA sequence: TGTGCCAGCAGTTTATGGTCGGGTTCCGGGACCAACGTCCTGACTTTC. Its translation is CASSLWSGSGTNVLTF.

This clonotype has a handful of counts. This chain joins TRBV6-1 and TRBJ1-1; no reliable D call. Deletions cut 7 bases from V and 8 bases from J, with 17 bases between. The CDR3 is 13 residues long. Looked up from germline, CDR1 is MNHNS and CDR2 is SASEGT. The CDR3 sequence is CASTPSDGEEAFF. The CDR3 DNA reads TGTGCCAGCACCCCCTCAGATGGCGAAGAAGCTTTCTTT.

This clonotype was found many times. The J gene is TRBJ1-5, the V gene TRBV4-1; possible D gene TRBD1, 5 bases. Germline-derived CDR1 and CDR2 are MGHRA and YSYEKL. Trimming shortened V by 0 bases and J by 7 bases, and 16 bases separated the two germline ends. The CDR3 totals 16 residues. The CDR3 reads CASSQDQAGYNQPQHF. The CDR3 nucleotides read TGCGCCAGCAGCCAAGATCAGGCAGGGTATAACCAGCCCCAGCATTTT.

This chain joins TRBV20-1 and TRBJ1-1; D is unresolved. This CDR3 spans 13 amino acids. Between the trimmed V and J ends, which lost 4 bases and 1 base, there was a span of 10 bases. The V gene's germline CDR1 is DFQATT and CDR2 SNEGSKA (reference sequence). CDR3 DNA sequence: TGCAGTGCTATGACGGCGGGGAACACTGAAGCTTTCTTT. It encodes CSAMTAGNTEAFF.

This chain joins TRBV2 and TRBJ1-2; D remains ambiguous. Per germline, CDR1 SNHLY and CDR2 FYNNEI. This CDR3 has 13 amino acids. Trimming left V 6 bases short and J 3 bases short, with 11 bases between. CDR3 protein: CASRADWDYGYTF. CDR3 nucleotides: TGTGCCAGCAGAGCGGACTGGGACTATGGCTACACCTTC.

The sample holds many counts of this clonotype. The chain uses TRBV7-2 and TRBJ1-1, with D perhaps matching TRBD1 (6 bases). Germline CDR1 reads SGHTA; CDR2 reads FQGNSA. The CDR3 is 15 amino acids. V lost 5 bases to trimming and J lost 4 bases, with 17 bases between them. The CDR3: CASSQNRDIGTEAFF. As DNA, the CDR3 is TGTGCCAGCAGCCAAAACAGGGACATCGGCACTGAAGCTTTCTTT.

This sequence joins TRBV12-3 or TRBV12-4 and TRBJ1-1; maybe TRBD1 (6 bases). Trimming pared 4 bases from V and 5 bases from J, leaving 20 bases between. This CDR3 contains 16 residues. The CDR3, as DNA: TGTGCCAGCAGTTCCACGGGACGGGGGGCTGGAACTGAAGCTTTCTTT. It codes for CASSSTGRGAGTEAFF.

The chain couples TRBV20-1 to TRBJ1-1, with 8 bases matching TRBD1. The germline CDR1 and CDR2 sequences are DFQATT and SNEGSKA (reference sequence). Germline trimming cut 3 bases from V and 12 bases from J; bases unmatched to any gene: 15. The CDR3 loop spans 14 amino acids. Here the CDR3 reads CSASAGQVEFSPFF. The DNA for the CDR3 is TGCAGTGCTAGCGCGGGACAGGTTGAGTTTAGCCCTTTCTTT.